This entry describes one T cell receptor beta chain. As yet, its antigen is unknown. Sequenced by immunoSEQ multiplex PCR; TCRdb stores in-frame clones only, minus some. Of some 11,000 clones detected, around 88% appear once; the ten largest clones hold 50%. The CDR3 has 13 amino acids. Germline CDR1 SNHLY, CDR2 FYNNEI. V gave up 1 base and J gave up 5 bases, with 6 bases separating them. This specimen belongs to a study of graft-versus-host responses after intestinal transplantation. Findings and limits, study-wide: Analysis identified GvH clones in recipient marrow, with some appearing first in ileum or blood.

The chain is built from TRBV2 and TRBJ1-5; no reliable D call. The TCR sequence derives from a human patient who received an intestinal transplant, so some T cells may come from the graft donor. Sample: PBMCs, taken about 130 days after transplant. The CDR3 protein is CASSEGGDQPQHF. As DNA, the CDR3 is TGTGCCAGCAGTGAAGGTGGGGATCAGCCCCAGCATTTT. Filled out from reference TRBV2 and TRBJ1-5, the complete variable domain reads EPEVTQTPSHQVTQMGQEVILRCVPISNHLYFYWYRQILGQKVEFLVSFYNNEISEKSEIFDDQFSVERPDGSNFTLKIRSTKLEDSAMYFCASSEGGDQPQHFGDGTRLSIL.